These 5 T cell receptor beta chains share one sample of origin, sequenced in a study of blood T cell repertoires in COVID-19 (dated by TCRdb to 2020 to 2022). The library was obtained by the immunoSEQ multiplex PCR assay. The immuneACCESS repertoire file appears here via TCRdb, limited to in-frame rearrangements. These files lack a portion of the clones; in checked studies, under half of the deficit traces to unresolved V genes, and the cause of the others is not known. This sample lists 200,000 to 250,000 clones; about 85% were detected once. In total, the top ten clones hold roughly 18% of the sample. Source material: peripheral blood. The receptors stem from a woman of 80 years or more with active or convalescent COVID-19.

The chain employs TRBV28 and TRBJ2-5; 9 nucleotides match TRBD1. J gave up 2 bases and V 6 bases, and 7 bases lay outside the gene matches. The CDR3 extends over 15 amino acids. CDR1 MDHEN and CDR2 SYDVKM come from the germline V gene. The CDR3 spells CASRGGQGLQETQYF. CDR3 nucleotide sequence: TGTGCCAGCAGGGGGGGACAGGGCCTACAAGAGACCCAGTACTTC.

This clone was detected a few times. The V call is TRBV5-4, the J call TRBJ2-2; D is perhaps TRBD1 (6 bases). Deletions cut 4 bases from V and 6 bases from J, with 16 bases between. The CDR3 spans 15 residues. Germline V gives CDR1 SGHNT, CDR2 YYREEE (reference sequence). CDR3 sequence: CASSPPPGAAGELFF. In DNA form, the CDR3 reads TGTGCCAGCAGCCCTCCACCAGGGGCGGCCGGGGAGCTGTTTTTT. The full variable domain, in which reference TRBV5-4 and TRBJ2-2 provide the parts outside the CDR3, is ETGVTQSPTHLIKTRGQQVTLRCSSQSGHNTVSWYQQALGQGPQFIFQYYREEENGRGNFPPRFSGLQFPNYSSELNVNALELDDSALYLCASSPPPGAAGELFFGEGSRLTVL.

This sequence joins TRBV3-1 (or the pseudogene TRBV3-2) and TRBJ1-3; D is undetermined. Trimming took off 3 bases at V and 0 bases at J, with 9 bases between the two ends. CDR1 and CDR2 from the germline V gene are LGHDT and YNNKEL (reference sequence). This CDR3 contains 15 residues. The chain's CDR3 is CASSHGDNSGNTIYF. The CDR3 DNA follows: TGTGCCAGCAGCCACGGGGATAACTCTGGAAACACCATATATTTT.

The rearrangement joins TRBV29-1 to TRBJ2-7; D perhaps matches TRBD1 (6 bases). This CDR3 contains 13 residues. The V gene lost 7 bases and the J gene lost 4 bases, with 17 bases spanning the gap. The germline V gene encodes CDR1 SQVTM and CDR2 ANQGSEA. The CDR3: CSAGRGKSYEQYF. CDR3 coding DNA: TGCAGCGCTGGCAGGGGCAAGAGTTACGAGCAGTACTTC.

The chain couples TRBV30 to TRBJ2-1; TRBD2 matches 8 bases. V shed 8 bases and J 2 bases; nucleotides not matched to a gene: 5. The germline V gene encodes CDR1 GTSNPN and CDR2 SVGIG (reference sequence). The CDR3 has 13 residues. CDR3 bases: TGTGCCACCGCTAGCGGGCCCTACAATGAGCAGTTCTTC. Its translation is CATASGPYNEQFF.